The rows below give T cell receptor beta chains drawn from one sample of a study of blood T cell repertoires in COVID-19. Sequenced by immunoSEQ multiplex PCR; TCRdb stores in-frame clones only, minus some. Among fewer than 150,000 clones listed, about 87% were seen once. The sequencing input was peripheral blood. All receptors derive from a human donor in a cohort sampled during active COVID-19. Each CDR3 is given with its conserved first and last residue. D genes are given only for firm matches. Where a row states a size, it is once, few, many or the class of an expanded clone; other rows omit it.

j_gene,abundance,v_gene,d_gene,CDR3nt,CDR3aa
TRBJ2-2,.,TRBV23-1,TRBD2,TGCGCCAGCAGTCAATTCTGCGGGGGTAAGAACACCGGGGAGCTGTTTTTT,CASSQFCGGKNTGELFF
TRBJ2-4,.,TRBV28,TRBD1,TGTGCCAGCAGTTTGGGACAGGGGGTAGCCAAAAACATTCAGTACTTC,CASSLGQGVAKNIQYF
TRBJ2-1,.,TRBV4-1,.,TGCGCCAGCAGCCACCCGAGGGAGCCTCCCAGGGGCGATGAGCAGTTCTTC,CASSHPREPPRGDEQFF
TRBJ2-5,.,TRBV2,.,TGTGCCAGCAGACCCACAGGGACAGAGACCCAGTACTTC,CASRPTGTETQYF
TRBJ1-5,once,TRBV18,.,TGTGCCAGCTCACCACAGGGGAACAATCAGCCCCAGCATTTT,CASSPQGNNQPQHF
TRBJ2-1,.,TRBV27,.,TGTGCCAGCAGTTTGCTTCCGGACACGGCCTACAATGAGCAGTTCTTC,CASSLLPDTAYNEQFF
TRBJ1-6,once,TRBV6-6,.,TGTGCCAGCAGTTCCCCGGCGGGGGCGATGAATTCACCCCTCCACTTT,CASSSPAGAMNSPLHF
TRBJ2-5,.,TRBV3-1/TRBV3-2,TRBD2,TGTGCCAGCAGCCCCTGGGGGAGCGGGAACCTCCAAGAGACCCAGTACTTC,CASSPWGSGNLQETQYF
TRBJ1-5,few,TRBV29-1,TRBD1,TGCAGCGTTGGCATAGGACAGGGGTTCAATCAGCCCCAGCATTTT,CSVGIGQGFNQPQHF
TRBJ2-1,few,TRBV4-1,.,TGCGCCAGCAGCCGTAGTACCTACGACAATGAGCAGTTCTTC,CASSRSTYDNEQFF
TRBJ2-1,.,TRBV5-1,.,TGCGCCAGCAGCTTGGATAGCGCGTACAATGAGCAGTTCTTC,CASSLDSAYNEQFF
TRBJ2-7,.,TRBV2,TRBD2,TGTGCCAGCACTAGAGCGGGGAGCTCCTACGAGCAGTACTTC,CASTRAGSSYEQYF
TRBJ1-5,.,TRBV28,.,TGTGCCAGCAAGCCTCTCTTCAGGGAGCCCCAGCATTTT,CASKPLFREPQHF
TRBJ2-7,.,TRBV9,TRBD1,TGTGCCAGCAGCGTAGGGGGGACAGGAAGCTACGAGCAGTACTTC,CASSVGGTGSYEQYF
TRBJ1-2,.,TRBV5-4,.,TGTGCCAGCAGCTTGGGGCTTGCTTCTGGCTGGTATGGCTACACCTTC,CASSLGLASGWYGYTF
TRBJ2-5,once,TRBV9,TRBD1,TGTGCCAGCAGCCTTGGGGACAGGGACCAAGAGACCCAGTACTTC,CASSLGDRDQETQYF
TRBJ2-2,.,TRBV4-2,.,TGTGCCAGCAGCCAAGCCGACAGTTTCGGGGAGCTGTTTTTT,CASSQADSFGELFF
TRBJ2-3,.,TRBV6-5,TRBD1,TGTGCCAGCAGTTCGTGGACAGGGGGCACAGATACGCAGTATTTT,CASSSWTGGTDTQYF
TRBJ1-4,.,TRBV28,TRBD1,TGTGCCAGCAGTTTAGGGACAGTCTATAATGAAAAACTGTTTTTT,CASSLGTVYNEKLFF
TRBJ2-1,.,TRBV27,.,TGTGCCAGCAGTTTATCGGGCAGGGGCAATGAGCAGTTCTTC,CASSLSGRGNEQFF
TRBJ1-1,.,TRBV12-5,TRBD1,TGTGCTAGTGGTTTGGTAGGAGGGGGCCGTAACACTGAAGCTTTCTTT,CASGLVGGGRNTEAFF
TRBJ2-7,.,TRBV29-1,TRBD1,TGCAGCGCCGGACAGGGGAACTCCTACGAGCAGTACTTC,CSAGQGNSYEQYF
TRBJ2-5,.,TRBV7-9,.,TGTGCCAGCAGCTTAGCCAGAGAGACCCAGTACTTC,CASSLARETQYF
TRBJ2-3,.,TRBV7-9,.,TGTGCCAGCAGCTTAGGGGTCCTTGTGTCGGGGGATACGCAGTATTTT,CASSLGVLVSGDTQYF
TRBJ2-7,.,TRBV7-9,TRBD2,TGTGCCAGCAGCTCCCAAGCGGGACTAGCGGGACACGAGCAGTACTTC,CASSSQAGLAGHEQYF
TRBJ1-2,.,TRBV5-1,TRBD1,TGCGCCAGCAGCATGACCGGGACAGGGGCCTATGGCTACACCTTC,CASSMTGTGAYGYTF
TRBJ2-7,.,TRBV29-1,TRBD1,TGCAGCGTTAGTACGGGACAGGGGATCGCCTACGAGCAGTACTTC,CSVSTGQGIAYEQYF
TRBJ2-7,once,TRBV7-9,TRBD2,TGTGCCAGCAGCTTCGGGGGGATCTACGAGCAGTACTTC,CASSFGGIYEQYF
TRBJ2-1,.,TRBV6-1,.,TGTGCCAGCAGTGAATATCCCCAGTACAATGAGCAGTTCTTC,CASSEYPQYNEQFF
TRBJ2-3,.,TRBV5-5,.,TGTGCCAGCAGCTATCAGGTTGTCCAGACAGATACGCAGTATTTT,CASSYQVVQTDTQYF
TRBJ2-2,.,TRBV19,.,TGTGCCAGTAGTATAGACCTCCAGGGGCTGGGGAACACCGGGGAGCTGTTTTTT,CASSIDLQGLGNTGELFF
TRBJ1-5,.,TRBV18,TRBD1,TGTGCCAGCTCCCCGGGACAGGGGACGGGCAATCAGCCCCAGCATTTT,CASSPGQGTGNQPQHF
TRBJ1-1,.,TRBV3-1/TRBV3-2,.,TGTGCCAGCAGCCATAGACGGGGGGTTACTGAAGCTTTCTTT,CASSHRRGVTEAFF
TRBJ1-1,.,TRBV2,.,TGTGCCAGCAGTGAAGAGGGGCACAGTCTGAACACTGAAGCTTTCTTT,CASSEEGHSLNTEAFF
TRBJ1-1,.,TRBV6-5,.,TGTGCCAGCAGTTACGGAAGACTGTTAGGCCACACTGAAGCTTTCTTT,CASSYGRLLGHTEAFF
TRBJ1-1,.,TRBV7-9,.,TGTGCCAGCAGCTTAGAAGTGGAGGCTTTCTTT,CASSLEVEAFF
TRBJ2-6,once,TRBV30,TRBD1,TGTGCCTGGGACAGGGTGCCTGGGGCCAACGTCCTGACTTTC,CAWDRVPGANVLTF
TRBJ1-2,.,TRBV28,.,TGTGCCAGCAGTAAATGGGTCAGGGCGGTCGACTATGGCTACACCTTC,CASSKWVRAVDYGYTF
TRBJ1-1,.,TRBV5-4,.,TGTGCCAGCAGCTTTGACAGTGAAGCTTTCTTT,CASSFDSEAFF
TRBJ2-7,.,TRBV5-1,.,TGCGCCAGCAGCTTGGAGACTGCGGGAGAGCAGTACTTC,CASSLETAGEQYF
TRBJ2-5,few,TRBV11-2,.,TGTGCCAGCAGCTTAGATTCAGGGCCCCAAGAGACCCAGTACTTC,CASSLDSGPQETQYF
TRBJ1-2,.,TRBV12-5,.,TGTGCTAGTGGTCTCTCCCGACAGGCCCCCTATGGCTACACCTTC,CASGLSRQAPYGYTF
TRBJ2-7,.,TRBV5-1,.,TGCGCCAGCAGCATTGGTTTAGCGGTGTTCGGCGAGCAGTACTTC,CASSIGLAVFGEQYF
TRBJ2-5,.,TRBV28,.,TGTGCCAGCAGTTTAGGGGGCGGGGGCCCCCAAGAGACCCAGTACTTC,CASSLGGGGPQETQYF
TRBJ2-6,.,TRBV5-1,TRBD1,TGCGCCAGCAGCTGGGACAGCCTCTCTGGGGCCAACGTCCTGACTTTC,CASSWDSLSGANVLTF
TRBJ1-2,.,TRBV7-9,.,TGTGCCAGCAGCTTAGAGGGGTATGGCTACACCTTC,CASSLEGYGYTF
TRBJ2-2,.,TRBV18,TRBD2,TGTGCCAGCTCACCCAGGGAGGGCACCGGGGAGCTGTTTTTT,CASSPREGTGELFF
TRBJ1-1,.,TRBV10-1,.,TGCGCCAGCAGTGAGAACAGTTTGAACACTGAAGCTTTCTTT,CASSENSLNTEAFF
TRBJ1-2,.,TRBV2,.,TGTGCCAGCAGTGAAACGCCAGAGGATAACTATGGCTACACCTTC,CASSETPEDNYGYTF
TRBJ1-3,.,TRBV5-1,TRBD1,TGCGCCAGCAGCTTAGGGACAGGGGGCCCGGGCTCTGGAAACACCATATATTTT,CASSLGTGGPGSGNTIYF
TRBJ2-2,.,TRBV18,TRBD2,TGTGCCAGCTCCACTAGCGGGGGATTTAACACCGGGGAGCTGTTTTTT,CASSTSGGFNTGELFF
TRBJ1-5,.,TRBV2,TRBD1,TGTGCCAGCAGCGACAGGGGGGCGCCCAATCAGCCCCAGCATTTT,CASSDRGAPNQPQHF
TRBJ1-5,.,TRBV3-1/TRBV3-2,.,TGTGCCAGCAGCCAAGTCGAAGAGCAGCCCCAGCATTTT,CASSQVEEQPQHF
TRBJ1-3,.,TRBV19,.,TGTGCCAGTAGGACAGTTGCTTCTGGAAACACCATATATTTT,CASRTVASGNTIYF
TRBJ2-3,.,TRBV5-1,.,TGCGCCAGCAGCTTGGCCCACAGGTCAGATACGCAGTATTTT,CASSLAHRSDTQYF
TRBJ1-2,.,TRBV13,.,TGTGCCAGCAGCTCCACTCCACAGGGAATCGGATACTATGGCTACACCTTC,CASSSTPQGIGYYGYTF
TRBJ2-5,.,TRBV18,.,TGTGCCAGCTCACCTGGGAGCCGCCAAGAGACCCAGTACTTC,CASSPGSRQETQYF
TRBJ1-3,.,TRBV7-2,TRBD1,TGTGCCAGCAGCCCCGGACAGGGAGCCTCTGGAAACACCATATATTTT,CASSPGQGASGNTIYF